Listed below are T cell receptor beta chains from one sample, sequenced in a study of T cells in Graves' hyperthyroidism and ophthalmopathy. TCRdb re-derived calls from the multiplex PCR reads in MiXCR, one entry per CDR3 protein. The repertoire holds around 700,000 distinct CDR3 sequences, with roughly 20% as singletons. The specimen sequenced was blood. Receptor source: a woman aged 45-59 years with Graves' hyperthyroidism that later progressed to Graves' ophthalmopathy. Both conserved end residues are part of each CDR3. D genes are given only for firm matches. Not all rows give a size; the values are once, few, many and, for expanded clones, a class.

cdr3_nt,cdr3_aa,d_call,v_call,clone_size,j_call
TGTGCCAGTAGCCCGGGAGGCGGGGTGAGTGGCTACACCTTC,CASSPGGGVSGYTF,.,TRBV19,few,TRBJ1-2
TGTGCCAGCACTCCAGCGGGGGGAAGGTACAATGAGCAGTTCTTC,CASTPAGGRYNEQFF,TRBD2,TRBV2,.,TRBJ2-1
TGCAGTGCAGTCCCCCAGGGGATAGTTGGGACTGAAGCTTTCTTT,CSAVPQGIVGTEAFF,.,TRBV20-1,.,TRBJ1-1
TGTGCCAGCAGACCCCAGGGGTCTAAAGGGGCCAACGTCCTGACTTTC,CASRPQGSKGANVLTF,.,TRBV12-3/TRBV12-4,many,TRBJ2-6
TGCGCCAGCAGTGAGGGACGTTTCGGGAGCACTGAAGCTTTCTTT,CASSEGRFGSTEAFF,.,TRBV10-2,.,TRBJ1-1
TGTGCCAGCACCAAAGGGCATGAGCAGTTCTTC,CASTKGHEQFF,.,TRBV12-3/TRBV12-4,.,TRBJ2-1
TGCGCCAGCAGCCTCCTCCCCCAGGGGCTAGCGGGAAACAATGAGCAGTTCTTC,CASSLLPQGLAGNNEQFF,TRBD2,TRBV5-1,few,TRBJ2-1
TGTGCCAGCGGGACAGGGGGCTCCTATGGCTACACCTTC,CASGTGGSYGYTF,TRBD1,TRBV6-1,many,TRBJ1-2
TGTGCCAGCAGCTCAACCAGCGACACCTATGGCTACACCTTC,CASSSTSDTYGYTF,.,TRBV7-2,.,TRBJ1-2
TGCGCCAGCAGCCCAGATTTAGACATTCAGTACTTC,CASSPDLDIQYF,.,TRBV5-1,many,TRBJ2-4
TGTGCCAGCACCCCGATCCTGGGGAGCTCCTATAATTCACCCCTCCACTTT,CASTPILGSSYNSPLHF,.,TRBV2,few,TRBJ1-6
TGTGCCAGCAGCCCGAGCATCGATGAGCAGTTCTTC,CASSPSIDEQFF,.,TRBV3-1,many,TRBJ2-1
TGTGCCAGCTCACCCTCCTGGGAGAACACTGAAGCTTTCTTT,CASSPSWENTEAFF,.,TRBV18,many,TRBJ1-1
TGTGCCAGCAGCCGACGGAGGGGCACTGAAGCTTTCTTT,CASSRRRGTEAFF,.,TRBV7-9,.,TRBJ1-1
TGTACCAGTACCGAATTCTACACCGGGGAGCTGTTTTTT,CTSTEFYTGELFF,.,TRBV19,.,TRBJ2-2
TGTGCCAGCAGTGTCATCACAGGGGGATTAGAGACCCAGTACTTC,CASSVITGGLETQYF,TRBD1,TRBV7-8,many,TRBJ2-5
TGTGCCAGTACCCCGGACAGGGCGAGGGGTACTGAAGCTTTCTTT,CASTPDRARGTEAFF,TRBD1,TRBV19,few,TRBJ1-1
TGCAGTGCTAGAAAGGCGGCAGGGGTAGCCGGGGAGCTGTTTTTT,CSARKAAGVAGELFF,.,TRBV20-1,few,TRBJ2-2
TGTGCCAGCAATCCCGGGTTCCGAGGCACAGATACGCAGTATTTT,CASNPGFRGTDTQYF,.,TRBV6-2/TRBV6-3,few,TRBJ2-3
TGTGCCATCAGTGAGAGTAGGGGCGACACAGATACGCAGTATTTT,CAISESRGDTDTQYF,.,TRBV10-3,few,TRBJ2-3
TGTGCTAGTGGTTCAACCCTCACAGATACGCAGTATTTT,CASGSTLTDTQYF,.,TRBV12-5,few,TRBJ2-3
TGCAGTGCTAGAGATAGACTAGCGGCCGCCGGGCAGTACTTC,CSARDRLAAAGQYF,TRBD2,TRBV20-1,many,TRBJ2-7
TGTGCCAGCAGCGCGACGGCGGGGGGGTCCCTCTACGAGCAGTACTTC,CASSATAGGSLYEQYF,TRBD2,TRBV11-2,many,TRBJ2-7
TGTGCCAGCAGTTTATTTATCTCCGCACAGGGAGACACTGAAGCTTTCTTT,CASSLFISAQGDTEAFF,.,TRBV12-3/TRBV12-4,many,TRBJ1-1
TGCAGTGCTAAAGTACAGGGGACCTACGAGCAGTACTTC,CSAKVQGTYEQYF,TRBD1,TRBV20-1,many,TRBJ2-7
TGTGCCAGCAGTGAGCCGTATGGCTACACCTTC,CASSEPYGYTF,.,TRBV10-3,few,TRBJ1-2
TGTGCCAGCAGTTCCCCGGTCCGCCGCGAAAAACTGTTTTTT,CASSSPVRREKLFF,.,TRBV5-8,.,TRBJ1-4
TGCGCCAGGGGGTGCACTGAAGCTTTCTTT,CARGCTEAFF,.,TRBV10-1,few,TRBJ1-1
TGTGCCAGCAGCATGGATAGCAATCAGCCCCAGCATTTT,CASSMDSNQPQHF,.,TRBV7-9,.,TRBJ1-5
TGTGCCAGCAGCCCCCCGGGACAGGGCACAGTTGAGACCCAGTACTTC,CASSPPGQGTVETQYF,TRBD1,TRBV5-5,few,TRBJ2-5
TGTGCCAGCAGTTTTCCCAGGGCTCGGGCCGGGGAGCTGTTTTTT,CASSFPRARAGELFF,.,TRBV12-3/TRBV12-4,few,TRBJ2-2
TGTGCCAGCAGTTACTCATCTGTTACGGCTGAAGCTTTCTTT,CASSYSSVTAEAFF,.,TRBV6-5,.,TRBJ1-1
TGTGCCAGCAGCAGTATAGGCTACACCAAGAGGGCCCAGTACTTC,CASSSIGYTKRAQYF,.,TRBV12-3/TRBV12-4,.,TRBJ2-5
TGTGCCAGCAGCTTGTCAGGGGGCAACGAGCAGTACTTC,CASSLSGGNEQYF,TRBD1,TRBV5-5,many,TRBJ2-7
TGTGCCAGTAGTCTAAGGCCCGAGGTGTATGGCTACACCTTC,CASSLRPEVYGYTF,.,TRBV19,few,TRBJ1-2
TGTGCCAGCAGTTTATGGGGACAGCTGAACTATGGCTACACCTTC,CASSLWGQLNYGYTF,TRBD1,TRBV12-3/TRBV12-4,.,TRBJ1-2
TGTGCCAGCAGCTGGGGGGGACTAGCGGGGGGCCGAGCCGGGGAGCTGTTTTTT,CASSWGGLAGGRAGELFF,TRBD2,TRBV7-2,few,TRBJ2-2
TGTGCCAGCACCTCAGCGGGGGGGGGACAAGAGACCCAGTACTTC,CASTSAGGGQETQYF,TRBD2,TRBV11-2,many,TRBJ2-5
TGCGCCAGCAGCTTCTTCCGGGCCATAGCTGGAAATACAGGGTCCGGGGAGCTGTTTTTT,CASSFFRAIAGNTGSGELFF,.,TRBV5-1,.,TRBJ2-2
TGCGCCAGCAGCTTGGGACATTCTAACTATGGCTACACCTTC,CASSLGHSNYGYTF,.,TRBV5-1,many,TRBJ1-2
TGTGCCACCAGCAGAGAGAGGACACCCCAAGAGACCCAGTACTTC,CATSRERTPQETQYF,.,TRBV15,few,TRBJ2-5
TGTGCCAGCAGCGGCTATCCGGGGGACACTGAAGCTTTCTTT,CASSGYPGDTEAFF,.,TRBV7-6,.,TRBJ1-1
TGTGCCAGCAGCCAAGACAGGACAGGGGGAATAGATACGCAGTATTTT,CASSQDRTGGIDTQYF,TRBD1,TRBV3-1,many,TRBJ2-3
TGTGCCAGCAGTGATTTGGGGGAGCGAGGCACCGGGGAGCTGTTTTTT,CASSDLGERGTGELFF,.,TRBV2,few,TRBJ2-2